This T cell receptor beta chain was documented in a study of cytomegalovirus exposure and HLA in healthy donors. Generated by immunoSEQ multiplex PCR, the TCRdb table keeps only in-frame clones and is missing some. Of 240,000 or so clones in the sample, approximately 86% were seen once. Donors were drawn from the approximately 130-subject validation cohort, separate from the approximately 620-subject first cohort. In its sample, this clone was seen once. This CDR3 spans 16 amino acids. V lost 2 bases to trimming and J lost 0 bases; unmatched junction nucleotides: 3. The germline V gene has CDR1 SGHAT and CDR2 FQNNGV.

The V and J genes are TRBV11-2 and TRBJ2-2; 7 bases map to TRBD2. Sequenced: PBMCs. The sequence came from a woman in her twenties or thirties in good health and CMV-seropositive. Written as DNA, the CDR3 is TGTGCCAGCAGCTTACAGAGCGGGGCGAACACCGGGGAGCTGTTTTTT. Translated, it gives CASSLQSGANTGELFF.